One and the same sample provided the 3 T cell receptor beta chains below, sequenced in a study of post-analysis software for immune sequencing data. Points from the study as a whole: About 5 TRBV segments (TRBV5-6, TRBV5-1 and TRBV20-1 among them) occurred more frequently in patients than in controls.

cDNA libraries for TCR beta contained unique molecular identifiers. TCRdb independently ran MiXCR on the PCR reads; one entry per CDR3 protein. Counted here are more than 450,000 distinct CDR3 sequences, around 31% occurring once; the ten biggest clones make up about 6%. What these receptors recognize is not known. The material sequenced was blood. All receptors derive from a girl aged 2-17 years with multiple sclerosis.

V is TRBV7-6 and J is TRBJ1-5; possible D gene TRBD1, 6 bases. The CDR3 has 12 amino acids. Per the germline V gene, CDR1 is SGHVS and CDR2 is FNYEAQ. The V gene lost 2 bases and the J gene lost 11 bases, with 10 bases spanning the gap. In DNA, the CDR3 is TGTGCCAGCAGCTTAAGGGGGGGGGCCCAGCATTTT. It translates to CASSLRGGAQHF.

J is TRBJ2-7 and V is TRBV5-6, with TRBD2 matching over 10 bases. Germline V lookup: CDR1 SGHDT, CDR2 YYEEEE. V shed 3 bases, J shed 4 bases, and the junction held 10 bases outside the gene matches. CDR3 length: 16 amino acids. The CDR3 reads CASSYLQREGEYEQYF. CDR3 DNA sequence: TGTGCCAGCAGCTACCTCCAGCGGGAGGGGGAGTACGAGCAGTACTTC. Full variable domain (rest looked up from reference TRBV5-6 and TRBJ2-7): DAGVTQSPTHLIKTRGQQVTLRCSPKSGHDTVSWYQQALGQGPQFIFQYYEEEERQRGNFPDRFSGHQFPNYSSELNVNALLLGDSALYLCASSYLQREGEYEQYFGPGTRLTVT.

A few counts support this clonotype. This chain links TRBV7-2 with TRBJ2-3, with D hard to call. Germline CDR1 is SGHTA and CDR2 is FQGNSA. The CDR3 has 14 residues. V was clipped by 1 base and J by 8 bases, with 13 bases between them. Here the CDR3 reads CASSLEPSAGTQYF. CDR3 sequence (DNA): TGTGCCAGCAGCTTAGAGCCCAGCGCAGGTACGCAGTATTTT.